The entry that follows covers one T cell receptor (beta chain) sequence. Its antigen is unknown. An end of the junction differs from the germline gene, which may be a read error. The data were taken from a study of blood T cells in healthy people across ages. A sample-barcoded 5' primer and a J-beta primer mix were used in a second PCR of about 7 to 12 cycles. TCRdb passed the 5' RACE reads through MiXCR, listing each CDR3 protein once. This sample has about 1,800,000 distinct CDR3 sequences; roughly 28% occur once, and the top ten carry 6.5% to 8.5%. General study points: Diversity of TCR beta correlated strongly with naive T cell percentage.

Germline CDR1 and CDR2: SGHTA and FQGNSA. The CDR3 consists of 14 residues. The clonotype was recovered from a woman in her twenties or thirties in good health. V is TRBV7-2 and J is TRBJ2-5; D is perhaps TRBD2 (7 bases). Material: blood. The chain's CDR3 is CASSQVGGRETQDF. DNA for the CDR3: TGTGCCAGCAGCCAAGTCGGGGGGCGAGAGACCCAGGACTTC.